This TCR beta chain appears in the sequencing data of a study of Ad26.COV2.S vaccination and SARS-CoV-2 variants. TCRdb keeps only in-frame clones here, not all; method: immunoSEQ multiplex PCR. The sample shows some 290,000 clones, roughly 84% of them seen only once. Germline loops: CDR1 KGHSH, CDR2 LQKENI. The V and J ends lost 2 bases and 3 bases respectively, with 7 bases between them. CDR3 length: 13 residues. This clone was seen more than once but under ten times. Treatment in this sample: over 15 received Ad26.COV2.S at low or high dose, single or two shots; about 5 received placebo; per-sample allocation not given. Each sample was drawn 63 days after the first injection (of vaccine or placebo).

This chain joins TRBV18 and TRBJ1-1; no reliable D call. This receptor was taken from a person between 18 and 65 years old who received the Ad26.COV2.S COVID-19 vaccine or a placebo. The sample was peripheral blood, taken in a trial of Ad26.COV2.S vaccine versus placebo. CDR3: CASSPNTYTEAFF. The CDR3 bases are TGTGCCAGCTCACCAAACACCTACACTGAAGCTTTCTTT.